The source of this TCR beta chain is a study of blood T cells in healthy people across ages. About the research overall: Template switching picked up about one barcoded beta molecule for each two T cells.

Details on this clonotype: The antigen is not known.

Together with a sample-barcoded 5' primer, a J-beta primer mix was included in a second PCR lasting roughly 6 to 12 cycles. TCRdb fed the 5' RACE reads into MiXCR, producing one record per CDR3 protein. The sample has around 690,000 distinct CDR3 sequences; approximately 59% are singletons. Overall study results and limits: Compared with aged donors, long-lived donors showed fewer expanded clones, suggesting selection.

CDR3 length: 14 residues. V was clipped by 4 bases and J by 1 base, with 11 bases between them. In germline, CDR1 is SGHDT, CDR2 YYEEEE. V and J are TRBV5-6 and TRBJ2-5, with D possibly being TRBD1 (6 bases). The sequence derives from a man in his 60s in good health. Sequencing used blood. The CDR3 DNA is TGTGCCAGCAGCGGGGGACACCTCCAAGAGACCCAGTACTTC. Translating gives CASSGGHLQETQYF.